Listed below are T cell receptor beta chains from one sample, sequenced in a study of cytomegalovirus exposure and HLA in healthy donors. Clones were read by immunoSEQ multiplex PCR, and TCRdb kept only the in-frame ones, dropping some. The sample consists of 120,000 or so clones, 70% to 85% of them appearing once. Sequenced input: PBMCs. Source of these receptors: a woman aged 45 to 65 in good health and CMV-seronegative. Both conserved end residues are part of each CDR3. Fields, in order: J gene, D gene, V gene, CDR3 protein. D genes are given only for firm matches.

J: TRBJ1-5
D: .
V: TRBV20-1
CDR3: CSVADGQPQHF

J: TRBJ2-7
D: TRBD1
V: TRBV4-2
CDR3: CASSQVARGQGGTYEQYF

J: TRBJ2-1
D: TRBD2
V: TRBV7-2
CDR3: CASSQTSGSLNEQFF

J: TRBJ1-2
D: TRBD1
V: TRBV7-9
CDR3: CASSRGQGGVFGGYTF

J: TRBJ1-1
D: .
V: TRBV7-2
CDR3: CASSFAGLGTEAFF

J: TRBJ2-4
D: TRBD1
V: TRBV5-1
CDR3: CASSWGQGATGLAKNIQYF

J: TRBJ2-7
D: .
V: TRBV7-6
CDR3: CATSDSYEQYF

J: TRBJ2-5
D: .
V: TRBV15
CDR3: CATSRDRGGYEETQYF

J: TRBJ2-1
D: .
V: TRBV19
CDR3: CASSMEDSSYNEQFF

J: TRBJ2-2
D: .
V: TRBV11-1
CDR3: CASSLNRDGELFF

J: TRBJ2-2
D: TRBD2
V: TRBV19
CDR3: CASSMGTSATGELFF

J: TRBJ2-7
D: TRBD2
V: TRBV19
CDR3: CASSNSGDSYEQYF

J: TRBJ2-1
D: TRBD2
V: TRBV11-2
CDR3: CASSRLAGYNEQFF

J: TRBJ2-2
D: TRBD1
V: TRBV28
CDR3: CASSLRTGFAGELFF

J: TRBJ1-2
D: .
V: TRBV18
CDR3: CASSPELQAGGYTF

J: TRBJ1-4
D: TRBD1
V: TRBV15
CDR3: CATSRQGQFATNEKLFF

J: TRBJ2-5
D: TRBD2
V: TRBV28
CDR3: CASSLSSGGNQETQYF

J: TRBJ1-6
D: TRBD1
V: TRBV9
CDR3: CASSVGDSQSPLHF

J: TRBJ2-1
D: TRBD1
V: TRBV10-3
CDR3: CAIEGDRTYGEQFF

J: TRBJ2-1
D: TRBD2
V: TRBV7-8
CDR3: CASSLLAGGNYNEQFF

J: TRBJ1-1
D: .
V: TRBV28
CDR3: CASSSTGGLGTEAFF

J: TRBJ2-7
D: .
V: TRBV4-1
CDR3: CASSQGASASKLF

J: TRBJ1-1
D: TRBD1
V: TRBV27
CDR3: CASRRTGNTEAFF

J: TRBJ2-1
D: .
V: TRBV5-1
CDR3: CASSLDAGAGSYNEQFF

J: TRBJ2-2
D: .
V: TRBV7-9
CDR3: CASTVTGELFF

J: TRBJ2-5
D: TRBD2
V: TRBV2
CDR3: CASSDASGRGETQYF

J: TRBJ2-1
D: .
V: TRBV21-1
CDR3: CASSKRKGVNEQFF

J: TRBJ2-2
D: TRBD2
V: TRBV2
CDR3: CASSDEGLANGELFF

J: TRBJ1-1
D: .
V: TRBV7-9
CDR3: CASSLASGVTEAFF

J: TRBJ2-1
D: TRBD2
V: TRBV7-3
CDR3: CASSLTSTPSGRGQFF

J: TRBJ2-5
D: .
V: TRBV2
CDR3: CASSTYRAQETQYF

J: TRBJ2-7
D: .
V: TRBV6-5
CDR3: CASSERELTYF

J: TRBJ1-2
D: TRBD1
V: TRBV18
CDR3: CASSLRDRVYGYTF

J: TRBJ1-1
D: TRBD1
V: TRBV2
CDR3: CASSRGQFTEAFF

J: TRBJ2-7
D: .
V: TRBV7-2
CDR3: CASSLYSYEQYF

J: TRBJ2-3
D: .
V: TRBV12-2
CDR3: CASRLAPSRVGFTQYF

J: TRBJ2-6
D: .
V: TRBV19
CDR3: CASSLLQGSGANVLTF

J: TRBJ2-5
D: .
V: TRBV5-1
CDR3: CASSLDGRSPETQYF

J: TRBJ2-7
D: TRBD2
V: TRBV19
CDR3: CASSIEGGPYEQYF

J: TRBJ1-2
D: .
V: TRBV5-4
CDR3: CASSPQWATSYGHTF

J: TRBJ1-1
D: .
V: TRBV4-3
CDR3: CASSQTRGRVNTEAFF

J: TRBJ2-7
D: .
V: TRBV2
CDR3: CASSETGGGHEQYF

J: TRBJ1-1
D: .
V: TRBV5-8
CDR3: CASSRTRNTEAFF

J: TRBJ1-5
D: .
V: TRBV4-1
CDR3: CASSQSERGRVAQPQHF

J: TRBJ1-2
D: TRBD1
V: TRBV6-5
CDR3: CASSYTGTGYGYTF

J: TRBJ2-2
D: TRBD1
V: TRBV7-2
CDR3: CASSLGGTGGTGELFF

J: TRBJ2-3
D: .
V: TRBV5-1
CDR3: CASSLGESTDTQYF

J: TRBJ1-4
D: .
V: TRBV7-2
CDR3: CASSLQRANEKLFF

J: TRBJ2-7
D: .
V: TRBV28
CDR3: CASSTIYEQYF

J: TRBJ2-7
D: .
V: TRBV4-1
CDR3: CASSQLRDLHYEQYF

J: TRBJ1-2
D: .
V: TRBV6-5
CDR3: CASRRDYGYTF